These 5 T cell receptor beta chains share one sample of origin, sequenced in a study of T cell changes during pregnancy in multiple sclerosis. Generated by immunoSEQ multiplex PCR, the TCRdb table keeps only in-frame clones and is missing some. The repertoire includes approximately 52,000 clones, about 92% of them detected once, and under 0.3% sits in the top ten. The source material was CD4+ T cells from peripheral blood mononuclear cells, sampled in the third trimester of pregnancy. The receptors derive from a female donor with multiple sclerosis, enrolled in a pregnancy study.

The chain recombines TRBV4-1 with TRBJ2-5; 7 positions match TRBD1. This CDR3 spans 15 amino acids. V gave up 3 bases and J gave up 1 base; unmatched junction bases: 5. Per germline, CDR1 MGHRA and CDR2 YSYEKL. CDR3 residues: CASSQMGQPQETQYF. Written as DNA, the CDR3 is TGCGCCAGCAGCCAGATGGGACAGCCCCAAGAGACCCAGTACTTC.

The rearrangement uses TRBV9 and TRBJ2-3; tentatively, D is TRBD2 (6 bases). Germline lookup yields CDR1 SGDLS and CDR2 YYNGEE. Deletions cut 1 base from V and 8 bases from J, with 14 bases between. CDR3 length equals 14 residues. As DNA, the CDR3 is TGTGCCAGCAGCGTATACCTGCTGGGAGGTACGCAGTATTTT. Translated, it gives CASSVYLLGGTQYF.

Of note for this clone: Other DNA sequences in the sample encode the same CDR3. CDR3 nucleotide sequence: TGTGCCAGCAGTGACAGGGTAGGAGAGTTCACTGAAGCTTTCTTT. Encoded protein: CASSDRVGEFTEAFF. This chain connects TRBV28 to TRBJ1-1; 7 nucleotides match TRBD1. The ends lost 5 bases at V and 4 bases at J; junction bases unmatched: 10. Germline V lookup: CDR1 MDHEN, CDR2 SYDVKM. CDR3 length equals 15 residues.

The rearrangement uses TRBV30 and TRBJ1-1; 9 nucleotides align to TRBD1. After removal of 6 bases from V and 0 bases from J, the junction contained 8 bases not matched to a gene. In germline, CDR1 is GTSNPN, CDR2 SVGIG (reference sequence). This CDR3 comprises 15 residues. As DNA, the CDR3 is TGTGCCTGCCCGCGGACAGGGGCCCTGAACACTGAAGCTTTCTTT. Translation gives CACPRTGALNTEAFF. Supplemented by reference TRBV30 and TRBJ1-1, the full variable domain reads SQTIHQWPATLVQPVGSPLSLECTVEGTSNPNLYWYRQAAGRGLQLLFYSVGIGQISSEVPQNLSASRPQDRQFILSSKKLLLSDSGFYLCACPRTGALNTEAFFGQGTRLTVV.

CDR3 DNA: TGTGCCAGCAGTTCACTCACAGATACGCAGTATTTT. Translation gives CASSSLTDTQYF. V is TRBV28 and J is TRBJ2-3; no clear D. Germline V gene lookup returns CDR1 MDHEN and CDR2 SYDVKM. V was clipped by 4 bases and J by 2 bases, with 4 bases between them. The CDR3 loop spans 12 amino acids.